The present T cell receptor beta chain was sequenced within a study of PD-1 blockade in classical Hodgkin lymphoma. Concerning this clone: What it recognizes is unknown.

Libraries were prepared by immunoSEQ multiplex PCR; TCRdb keeps only in-frame clonotypes and omits some of them. The sample shows about 98,000 clones, more than 90% of them seen only once. Findings and caveats of the study: Patients with a complete response exhibited baseline diversity comparable to newly diagnosed patients. Significant TCR diversity gains by C4D1 occurred in CD4+ but not CD8+ cells. When set against healthy donors, newly diagnosed patients were reported to show lower baseline TCR diversity.

Each patient experienced a relapse that followed autologous stem cell transplantation, and brentuximab vedotin exposure varied. When best responses were assessed, they were complete response, partial response or progressive disease. Germline CDR1 SGHVS, CDR2 FQNEAQ. CDR3 length equals 11 residues. V gave up 5 bases and J gave up 1 base, with 2 bases separating them. V gene TRBV7-8 combines with J gene TRBJ2-5; D is uncertain. The material sequenced was peripheral blood mononuclear cells (PBMCs), taken at baseline. This clonotype originated in a human donor with classical Hodgkin lymphoma. For the CDR3, the DNA is TGTGCCAGCAGCCTCCAAGAGACCCAGTACTTC. Amino acid sequence: CASSLQETQYF.